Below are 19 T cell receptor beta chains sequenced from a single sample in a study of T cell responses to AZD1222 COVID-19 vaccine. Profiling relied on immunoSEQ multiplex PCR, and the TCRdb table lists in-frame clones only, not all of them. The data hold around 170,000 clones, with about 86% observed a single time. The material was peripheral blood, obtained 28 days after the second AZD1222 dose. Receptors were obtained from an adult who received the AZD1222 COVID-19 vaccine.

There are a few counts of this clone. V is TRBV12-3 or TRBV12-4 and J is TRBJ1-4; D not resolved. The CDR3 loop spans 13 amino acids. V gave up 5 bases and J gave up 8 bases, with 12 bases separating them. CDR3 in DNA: TGTGCCAGCAGTCTCCTCGGGCCCGAAAAACTGTTTTTT. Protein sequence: CASSLLGPEKLFF.

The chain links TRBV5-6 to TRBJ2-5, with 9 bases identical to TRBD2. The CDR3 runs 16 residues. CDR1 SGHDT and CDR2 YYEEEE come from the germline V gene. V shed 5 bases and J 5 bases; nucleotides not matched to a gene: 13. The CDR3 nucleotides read TGTGCCAGCAGTACCGCGGGGGGGCCGTTGTTGGAGACCCAGTACTTC. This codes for CASSTAGGPLLETQYF. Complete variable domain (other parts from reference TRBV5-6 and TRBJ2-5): DAGVTQSPTHLIKTRGQQVTLRCSPKSGHDTVSWYQQALGQGPQFIFQYYEEEERQRGNFPDRFSGHQFPNYSSELNVNALLLGDSALYLCASSTAGGPLLETQYFGPGTRLLVL.

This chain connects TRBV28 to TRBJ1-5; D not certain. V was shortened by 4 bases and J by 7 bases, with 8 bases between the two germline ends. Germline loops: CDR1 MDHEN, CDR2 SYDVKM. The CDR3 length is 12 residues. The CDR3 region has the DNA TGTGCCAGCAGTTCCCTAGTACAGCCCCAGCATTTT. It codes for CASSSLVQPQHF.

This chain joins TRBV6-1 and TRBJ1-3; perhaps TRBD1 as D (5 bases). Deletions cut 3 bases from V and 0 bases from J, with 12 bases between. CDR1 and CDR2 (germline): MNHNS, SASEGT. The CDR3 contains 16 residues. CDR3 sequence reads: CASSDRGSSSGNTIYF. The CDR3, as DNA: TGTGCCAGCAGTGATCGGGGGTCGAGCTCTGGAAACACCATATATTTT.

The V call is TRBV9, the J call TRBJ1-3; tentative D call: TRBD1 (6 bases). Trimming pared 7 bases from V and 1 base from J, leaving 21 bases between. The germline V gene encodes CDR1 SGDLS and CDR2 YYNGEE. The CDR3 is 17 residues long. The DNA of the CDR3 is TGTGCCAGCGGTAATACGGGAGGGGGTCCATCTGGAAACACCATATATTTT. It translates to CASGNTGGGPSGNTIYF.

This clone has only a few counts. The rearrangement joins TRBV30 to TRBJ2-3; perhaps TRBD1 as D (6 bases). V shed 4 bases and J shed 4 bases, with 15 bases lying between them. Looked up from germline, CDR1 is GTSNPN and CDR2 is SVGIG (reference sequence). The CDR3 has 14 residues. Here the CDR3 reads CAWKGSGVSDTQYF. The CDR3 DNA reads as TGTGCCTGGAAGGGGTCAGGGGTCTCAGATACGCAGTATTTT.

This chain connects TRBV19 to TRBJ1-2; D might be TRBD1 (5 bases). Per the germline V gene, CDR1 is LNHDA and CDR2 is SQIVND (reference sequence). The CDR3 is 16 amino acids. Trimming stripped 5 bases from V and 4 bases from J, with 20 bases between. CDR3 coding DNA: TGTGCCAGTAGTCCGAGTGGGGGAAGATTTGGCTATGGCTACACCTTC. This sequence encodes CASSPSGGRFGYGYTF.

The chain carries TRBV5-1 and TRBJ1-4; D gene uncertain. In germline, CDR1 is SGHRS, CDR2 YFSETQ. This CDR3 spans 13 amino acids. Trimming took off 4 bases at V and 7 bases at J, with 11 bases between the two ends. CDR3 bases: TGCGCCAGCAGCCTGACGCTGAGTGAAAAACTGTTTTTT. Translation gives CASSLTLSEKLFF.

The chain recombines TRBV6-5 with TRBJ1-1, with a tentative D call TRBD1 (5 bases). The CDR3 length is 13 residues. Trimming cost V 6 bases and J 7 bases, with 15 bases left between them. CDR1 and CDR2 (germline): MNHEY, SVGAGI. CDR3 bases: TGTGCCAGCAGCCCAAGGGGAACGGGTGAAGCTTTCTTT. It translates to CASSPRGTGEAFF.

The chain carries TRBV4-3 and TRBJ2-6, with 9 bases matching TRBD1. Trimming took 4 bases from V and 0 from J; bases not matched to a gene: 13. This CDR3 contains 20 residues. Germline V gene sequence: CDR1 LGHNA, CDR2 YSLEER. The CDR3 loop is CASSPFVPGQGNSGANVLTF. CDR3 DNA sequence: TGCGCCAGCAGCCCCTTTGTCCCGGGACAGGGAAACTCTGGGGCCAACGTCCTGACTTTC.

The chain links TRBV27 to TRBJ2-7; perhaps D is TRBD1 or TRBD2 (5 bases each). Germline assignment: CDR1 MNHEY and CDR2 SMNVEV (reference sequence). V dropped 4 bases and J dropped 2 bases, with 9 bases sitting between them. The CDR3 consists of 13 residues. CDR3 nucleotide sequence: TGTGCCAGCAGTTCGGGGCTGACCTACGAGCAGTACTTC. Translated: CASSSGLTYEQYF.

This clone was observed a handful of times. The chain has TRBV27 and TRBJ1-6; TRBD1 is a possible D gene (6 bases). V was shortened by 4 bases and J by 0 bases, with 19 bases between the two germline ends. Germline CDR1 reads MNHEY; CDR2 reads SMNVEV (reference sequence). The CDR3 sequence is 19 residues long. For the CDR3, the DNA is TGTGCCAGCAGTTCTTTAGCGACAGGAATTAGCTCCTATAATTCACCCCTCCACTTT. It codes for CASSSLATGISSYNSPLHF.

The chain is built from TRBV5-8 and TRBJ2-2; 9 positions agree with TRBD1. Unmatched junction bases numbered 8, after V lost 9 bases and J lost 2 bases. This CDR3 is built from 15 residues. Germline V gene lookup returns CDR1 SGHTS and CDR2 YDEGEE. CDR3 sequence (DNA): TGTGCCACCCCGGGGACAGGGCGAAACACCGGGGAGCTGTTTTTT. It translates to CATPGTGRNTGELFF.

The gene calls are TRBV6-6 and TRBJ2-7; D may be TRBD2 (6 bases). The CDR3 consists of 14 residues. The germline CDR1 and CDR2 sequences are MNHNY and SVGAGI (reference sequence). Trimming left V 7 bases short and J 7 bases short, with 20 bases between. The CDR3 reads CASTPGHSAGEQYF. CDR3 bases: TGTGCCAGCACCCCCGGCCACAGCGCGGGGGAGCAGTACTTC.

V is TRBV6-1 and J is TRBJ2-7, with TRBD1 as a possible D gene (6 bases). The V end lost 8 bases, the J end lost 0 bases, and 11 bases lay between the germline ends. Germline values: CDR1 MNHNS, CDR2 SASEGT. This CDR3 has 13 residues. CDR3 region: CASSRDNSYEQYF. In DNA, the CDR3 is TGTGCCAGCTCCCGGGACAACTCCTACGAGCAGTACTTC.

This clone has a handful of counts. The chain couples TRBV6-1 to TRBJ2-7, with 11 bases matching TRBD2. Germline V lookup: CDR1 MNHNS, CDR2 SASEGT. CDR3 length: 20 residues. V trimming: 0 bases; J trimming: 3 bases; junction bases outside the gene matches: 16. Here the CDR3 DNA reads TGTGCCAGCAGTGAAGCGCTTCTTCAGGGTCTAGCGGGGGGAAACTACGAGCAGTACTTC. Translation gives CASSEALLQGLAGGNYEQYF.

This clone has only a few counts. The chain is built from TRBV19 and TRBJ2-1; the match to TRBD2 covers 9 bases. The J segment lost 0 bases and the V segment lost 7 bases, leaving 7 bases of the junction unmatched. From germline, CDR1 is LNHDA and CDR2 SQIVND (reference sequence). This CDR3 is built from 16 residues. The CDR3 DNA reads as TGTGCCAGTACCCCAAGCGGGGGGAGCTCCTACAATGAGCAGTTCTTC. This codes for CASTPSGGSSYNEQFF.

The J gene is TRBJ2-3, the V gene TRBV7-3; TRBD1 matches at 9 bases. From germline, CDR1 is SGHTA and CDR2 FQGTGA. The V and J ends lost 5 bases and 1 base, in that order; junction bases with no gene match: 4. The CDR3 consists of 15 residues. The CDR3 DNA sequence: TGTGCCAGCAGCCCCCGGGACAGGGGCACAGATACGCAGTATTTT. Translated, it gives CASSPRDRGTDTQYF.

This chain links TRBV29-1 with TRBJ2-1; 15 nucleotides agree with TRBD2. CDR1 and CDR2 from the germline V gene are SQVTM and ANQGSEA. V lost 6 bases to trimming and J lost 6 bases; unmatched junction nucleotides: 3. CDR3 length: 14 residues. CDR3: CSVWTSGGGNEQFF. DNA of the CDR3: TGCAGCGTGTGGACTAGCGGGGGGGGCAATGAGCAGTTCTTC.